Listed here are 16 T cell receptor beta chains from one sample, sequenced in a study of CD8 T cells in ankylosing spondylitis. Via MiXCR, TCRdb re-called the 5' RACE reads, giving one row per CDR3 protein. This table has hundreds of thousands of distinct CDR3 sequences, under 30% appearing once. The specimen was blood, either unsorted or a sorted T cell fraction (not recorded which). The receptors stem from a male donor with ankylosing spondylitis or in good health (not recorded which).

This clonotype was detected many times. The rearrangement joins TRBV12-3 or TRBV12-4 to TRBJ2-2; a weak D match, TRBD2 (6 bases). V lost 5 bases to trimming and J lost 4 bases, with 11 bases between them. The CDR3 covers 14 residues. The CDR3: CASSGASATGELFF. DNA for the CDR3: TGTGCCAGCAGTGGCGCTAGCGCCACCGGGGAGCTGTTTTTT.

In this sample, this clonotype turned up many times. V and J are TRBV12-3 or TRBV12-4 and TRBJ2-2; TRBD2 might be the D (5 bases). This CDR3 comprises 13 residues. Trimming shortened V by 3 bases and J by 7 bases, and 9 bases separated the two germline ends. The CDR3 nucleotides read TGTGCCAGCAGTTTCACTAGTAGCGGGGAGCTGTTTTTT. Its protein product is CASSFTSSGELFF.

This clonotype was detected many times. J is TRBJ1-3 and V is TRBV5-5; TRBD1 is a possible D gene (5 bases). The CDR3 is made up of 13 amino acids. Trimming left V 4 bases short and J 3 bases short, with 8 bases between. Germline V lookup: CDR1 SGHKS, CDR2 YYEKEE (reference sequence). The CDR3 is CASSDGGGNTIYF. CDR3 in DNA: TGTGCCAGCAGCGACGGGGGTGGAAACACCATATATTTT.

This clonotype turned up a few times. This sequence may be a read error, since a much larger clone differs from it by one base. The chain has TRBV29-1 and TRBJ2-5; D call uncertain. The germline V gene has CDR1 SQVTM and CDR2 ANQGSEA. Trimming stripped 0 bases from V and 7 bases from J, with 0 bases between. The CDR3 is made up of 9 amino acids. The CDR3 region is CSVEETQYF. As DNA, the CDR3 is TGCAGCGTTGAAGAGACCCAGTACTTC.

At least ten counts were recorded for this clonotype. The rearrangement joins TRBV12-3 or TRBV12-4 to TRBJ1-2; D is ambiguous. Trimming cost V 1 base and J 8 bases, with 8 bases left between them. The CDR3 runs 12 residues. CDR3 nucleotide sequence: TGTGCCAGCAGTTTAGGGGAGGGCGGCTACACCTTC. It translates to CASSLGEGGYTF.

This rearrangement joins TRBV12-3 or TRBV12-4 to TRBJ2-1; TRBD1 matches at 10 bases. CDR3 size: 12 residues. V lost 4 bases to trimming and J lost 14 bases; unmatched junction nucleotides: 5. The CDR3 bases are TGTGCCAGCAGTTCCGGACAGGGGGAAAAGTTCTTC. This encodes CASSSGQGEKFF.

This clonotype was seen a few times. The J gene is TRBJ2-3, the V gene TRBV25-1, with 9 bases that match TRBD2. Germline-derived CDR1 and CDR2 are MGHDK and SYGVNS. The ends lost 2 bases at V and 6 bases at J; junction bases unmatched: 9. CDR3 size: 16 residues. The CDR3 DNA reads TGTGCCAGCAGTGAAGGTAGCGGGAGTTTCTCCGATACGCAGTATTTT. It yields the protein CASSEGSGSFSDTQYF.

This clonotype turned up a few times. V gene TRBV6-1 combines with J gene TRBJ2-4; TRBD1 matches 8 bases. From germline, CDR1 is MNHNS and CDR2 SASEGT. This CDR3 region has 17 residues. With 5 bases clipped from V and 0 bases from J, the junction kept 9 bases outside the gene matches. In DNA, the CDR3 is TGTGCCAGCAGTACCGGACAGGGTATTTTAGCCAAAAACATTCAGTACTTC. Protein sequence: CASSTGQGILAKNIQYF.

This chain joins TRBV6-1 and TRBJ1-3; D is unresolved. Germline V gene data show CDR1 as MNHNS and CDR2 as SASEGT. Trimming took 2 bases from V and 2 from J, leaving 7 bases between them. This CDR3 is built from 14 residues. Here the CDR3 reads CASSERIPGNTIYF. The CDR3 DNA is TGTGCCAGCAGTGAACGTATCCCTGGAAACACCATATATTTT.

This clonotype was seen many times. V is TRBV5-1 and J is TRBJ2-1; tentative D call: TRBD2 (6 bases). From germline, CDR1 is SGHRS and CDR2 YFSETQ. Trimming took off 5 bases at V and 6 bases at J, with 21 bases between the two ends. The CDR3 consists of 16 residues. DNA for the CDR3: TGCGCCAGCAGTTACGCCGGGAGCCTTAAAGGCAATGAGCAGTTCTTC. Translation gives CASSYAGSLKGNEQFF.

This clonotype was recorded many times. The V gene is TRBV7-2, the J gene TRBJ2-1; TRBD2 matches at 11 bases. The CDR3 has 15 amino acids. Trimming at V came to 1 base and at J to 8 bases, leaving 4 bases not matched to a gene. Germline V gene lookup returns CDR1 SGHTA and CDR2 FQGNSA. CDR3 amino acids: CASSLVLAGGDEQFF. CDR3 in DNA: TGTGCCAGCAGCTTAGTCCTAGCGGGAGGAGATGAGCAGTTCTTC.

This clonotype has a count of ten or more. This rearrangement joins TRBV12-3 or TRBV12-4 to TRBJ1-5; 8 nucleotides line up with TRBD1. Trimming took 3 bases from V and 5 from J; bases not matched to a gene: 3. This CDR3 region has 14 residues. The CDR3, as DNA: TGTGCCAGCAGTTTTGGGACAGGCGATCAGCCCCAGCATTTT. It specifies CASSFGTGDQPQHF.

V and J are TRBV6-5 and TRBJ2-3, with D hard to call. Germline lookup yields CDR1 MNHEY and CDR2 SVGAGI. This CDR3 spans 12 amino acids. The V end was cut by 6 bases, the J end by 4 bases, with 8 bases between. CDR3 coding DNA: TGTGCCAGCAGACTTGGACCAGATACGCAGTATTTT. It translates to CASRLGPDTQYF.

The chain has TRBV20-1 and TRBJ2-7; TRBD1 is a possible D gene (6 bases). V lost 3 bases, J lost 2 bases, and 14 bases lay in between. Per germline, CDR1 DFQATT and CDR2 SNEGSKA (reference sequence). The CDR3 sequence is 14 residues long. The CDR3 region is CSASAPDSTYEQYF. The CDR3 region has the DNA TGCAGTGCTAGCGCACCGGACAGTACCTACGAGCAGTACTTC.

This clonotype appeared many times. The chain uses TRBV4-2 and TRBJ2-5; 10 bases line up with TRBD2. The length of the CDR3 is 15 residues. Germline CDR1 is LGHNA and CDR2 is YNFKEQ. J was trimmed by 2 bases and V by 0 bases; bases with no gene match: 0. For the CDR3, the DNA is TGTGCCAGCAGCCAAGAAGCGGGAGGGCAAGAGACCCAGTACTTC. The encoded protein is CASSQEAGGQETQYF.

This clonotype was observed a few times. The chain couples TRBV29-1 to TRBJ2-4, with unresolved D. Germline V gives CDR1 SQVTM, CDR2 ANQGSEA. Trimming removed 4 bases at V and 7 bases at J, with 14 bases between. CDR3 length: 13 amino acids. The CDR3 sequence: CSVVGQARNIQYF. The CDR3 nucleotides are TGCAGCGTTGTTGGGCAGGCAAGGAACATTCAGTACTTC.